These 16 T cell receptor beta chains were all obtained from the same sample, sequenced in a study of blood T cells in healthy people across ages. Using a J-beta primer mix together with a sample-barcoded 5' primer, a second PCR was run for roughly 7 to 11 cycles. MiXCR, run by TCRdb on the 5' RACE reads, gives a single entry per CDR3 protein. The table lists around 1,100,000 distinct CDR3 sequences, 30% to 40% of them singletons. Material: blood. These receptors came from a man aged 18 to 30 in good health.

V and J are TRBV7-9 and TRBJ1-6, with TRBD1 identical over 7 bases. V dropped 5 bases and J dropped 0; count of bases not matched to a gene: 10. The CDR3 totals 18 residues. Germline CDR1 and CDR2: SEHNR and FQNEAQ (reference sequence). Here the CDR3 DNA reads TGTGCCAGCAGCCTCAGGACAGGCCAAAGCTCCTATAATTCACCCCTCCACTTT. Protein sequence: CASSLRTGQSSYNSPLHF.

The chain couples TRBV6-5 to TRBJ1-2; D gene ambiguous. Germline CDR1 reads MNHEY; CDR2 reads SVGAGI. V shed 5 bases and J shed 3 bases, with 10 bases lying between them. This CDR3 region has 13 residues. The CDR3: CASSATDYYGYTF. The CDR3 bases are TGTGCCAGCAGTGCCACAGATTACTATGGCTACACCTTC.

The chain joins TRBV6-6 to TRBJ1-2; 9 bases align to TRBD1. Germline lookup yields CDR1 MNHNY and CDR2 SVGAGI (reference sequence). The CDR3 has 14 residues. The trim removed 4 bases at V and 7 bases at J, leaving 7 bases unmatched. The CDR3 is CASSWEGQGLGYTF. The DNA for the CDR3 is TGTGCCAGCAGTTGGGAGGGACAGGGTCTTGGCTACACCTTC.

This clonotype was seen a handful of times. The chain couples TRBV6-2 or TRBV6-3 to TRBJ2-7; perhaps TRBD1 as D (5 bases). The CDR3 runs 14 residues. Germline loops: CDR1 MNHEY, CDR2 SVGEGT. The ends were cut back, 2 bases at V and 1 base at J, with 9 bases in the middle. The CDR3 sequence: CASSYDGASYEQYF. The CDR3 DNA reads TGTGCCAGCAGTTACGATGGGGCATCCTACGAGCAGTACTTC.

This clonotype was seen more than once but under ten times. This sequence joins TRBV10-3 and TRBJ1-4; TRBD1 might be the D (5 bases). This CDR3 spans 14 amino acids. Trimming left V 5 bases short and J 4 bases short, with 11 bases between. CDR1 ENHRY and CDR2 SYGVKD come from the germline V gene. Here the CDR3 DNA reads TGTGCCATCAGTTCCGGGACGGATAATGAAAAACTGTTTTTT. Protein: CAISSGTDNEKLFF.

V and J are TRBV4-1 and TRBJ1-5, with 9 bases that match TRBD1. V shed 0 bases and J 4 bases; nucleotides not matched to a gene: 16. The CDR3 sequence is 20 residues long. Germline loops: CDR1 MGHRA, CDR2 YSYEKL. CDR3 DNA: TGCGCCAGCAGCCAAGATAGTTCCGTCGCAGGGACAGGGCTAAATCAGCCCCAGCATTTT. It specifies CASSQDSSVAGTGLNQPQHF.

The rearrangement uses TRBV20-1 and TRBJ1-2; 12 bases align to TRBD1. The length of the CDR3 is 13 residues. Trimming at V came to 3 bases and at J to 13 bases, leaving 9 bases not matched to a gene. Germline assignment: CDR1 DFQATT and CDR2 SNEGSKA (reference sequence). CDR3 bases: TGCAGTGCTAGCGGGACAGGGGGCGCCGGTTGCACCTTC. Protein product: CSASGTGGAGCTF.

This clonotype was counted between two and nine times. The chain joins TRBV20-1 to TRBJ2-4; D is perhaps TRBD2 (6 bases). The CDR3 totals 18 residues. V was clipped by 3 bases and J by 0 bases, with 21 bases between them. Germline assignment: CDR1 DFQATT and CDR2 SNEGSKA (reference sequence). CDR3 nucleotide sequence: TGCAGTGCTAGGGGGTGGGGGGTAAACCAACTAGCCAAAAACATTCAGTACTTC. Its translation: CSARGWGVNQLAKNIQYF.

The V and J genes are TRBV2 and TRBJ1-2, with unresolved D. CDR1 SNHLY and CDR2 FYNNEI come from the germline V gene. This CDR3 has 12 amino acids. With 1 base removed from V and 5 bases from J, the gap between germline ends came to 5 bases. The CDR3 DNA reads as TGTGCCAGCAGTGAAGTGGGTTATGGCTACACCTTC. Its translation is CASSEVGYGYTF.

V is TRBV24-1 and J is TRBJ2-1; a weak D match, TRBD1 (6 bases). The CDR3 contains 13 residues. The germline V gene has CDR1 KGHDR and CDR2 SFDVKD. V shed 4 bases and J shed 5 bases, with 8 bases lying between them. CDR3 amino acids: CATSETGNNEQFF. The CDR3 nucleotides are TGTGCCACCAGTGAAACAGGGAACAATGAGCAGTTCTTC.

This chain connects TRBV10-3 to TRBJ1-3; D perhaps matches TRBD1 (5 bases). This CDR3 is built from 15 residues. Germline V gene sequence: CDR1 ENHRY, CDR2 SYGVKD. Trimming left V 4 bases short and J 2 bases short, with 12 bases between. The CDR3 sequence is CAISGTGSPGNTIYF. CDR3 in DNA: TGTGCCATCAGTGGAACAGGTTCCCCTGGAAACACCATATATTTT.

This clonotype has just a few counts. This chain links TRBV12-3 or TRBV12-4 with TRBJ1-2; 7 bases align to TRBD1. The CDR3 totals 13 residues. Losses at the gene ends were 6 bases for V and 6 bases for J; bases not matched to a gene: 7. This chain's CDR3 is CASSNGQAHGYTF. The CDR3, as DNA: TGTGCCAGCAGCAACGGACAGGCCCATGGCTACACCTTC.

The CDR3, as DNA: TGCAGCGTTATACAGGGGTACACTGAAGCTTTCTTT. It codes for CSVIQGYTEAFF. The genes are TRBV29-1 and TRBJ1-1; 7 bases are a match to TRBD1. V shed 5 bases, J shed 3 bases, and the junction held 3 bases outside the gene matches. This CDR3 spans 12 amino acids. CDR1 and CDR2 (germline): SQVTM, ANQGSEA.

The chain recombines TRBV2 with TRBJ1-1; a weak D match, TRBD1 (6 bases). The length of the CDR3 is 14 residues. The V gene lost 7 bases and the J gene lost 0 bases, with 12 bases spanning the gap. The germline gives CDR1 SNHLY, CDR2 FYNNEI. The CDR3 coding sequence is TGTGCCAGCATGGCGGGGGCGATGAACACTGAAGCTTTCTTT. Its translation is CASMAGAMNTEAFF.

V and J are TRBV6-1 and TRBJ1-1, with a tentative D call TRBD1 (5 bases). Trimming pared 6 bases from V and 0 bases from J, leaving 20 bases between. The CDR3 extends over 17 amino acids. CDR1 MNHNS and CDR2 SASEGT come from the germline V gene. The CDR3 region is CASRASGLGGVNTEAFF. The CDR3, as DNA: TGTGCCAGCAGGGCCTCAGGGTTAGGAGGGGTGAACACTGAAGCTTTCTTT.

The rearrangement uses TRBV3-1 and TRBJ2-5; 12 bases fit TRBD2. The CDR3 is 16 amino acids. V was pared by 2 bases and J by 11 bases, with 12 bases of the junction left unmatched. CDR1 LGHDT and CDR2 YNNKEL come from the germline V gene (reference sequence). The CDR3 sequence is CASSQQTSGGYNEQYF. The CDR3 nucleotides are TGTGCCAGCAGCCAACAGACTAGCGGGGGATACAATGAGCAGTACTTC.